The 2 T cell receptor beta chains reported below all come from one sample, sequenced in a study of shared clonotypes between healthy human individuals. Clones were read by immunoSEQ multiplex PCR, and TCRdb kept only the in-frame ones, dropping some. This table has just over 2,000,000 clones, about 95% appearing once. CD45RO-negative, CCR7-selected cells formed the naive CD8 fraction, which excluded terminally differentiated effector memory CD45RA+ cells. Sequenced: naive CD8+ T cells sorted from blood. Receptors originate from a man aged 18-30 years in good health.

The rearrangement uses TRBV9 and TRBJ2-7; D possibly matches TRBD1 or TRBD2 (6 bases each). This CDR3 has 14 amino acids. Germline CDR1 and CDR2: SGDLS and YYNGEE. The V end was cut by 4 bases, the J end by 4 bases, with 15 bases between. The CDR3 bases are TGTGCCAGCAGCTGGCGGGACACGCCGTACGAGCAGTACTTC. Its protein product is CASSWRDTPYEQYF.

This sequence joins TRBV11-1 and TRBJ1-1; 8 bases map to TRBD1. This CDR3 comprises 14 residues. Germline CDR1 SGHAT, CDR2 FQDESV (reference sequence). V lost 3 bases and J lost 1; bases outside the gene matches: 1. CDR3 in DNA: TGTGCCAGCAGCTTGGGACAGGCGAACACTGAAGCTTTCTTT. Its translation is CASSLGQANTEAFF.